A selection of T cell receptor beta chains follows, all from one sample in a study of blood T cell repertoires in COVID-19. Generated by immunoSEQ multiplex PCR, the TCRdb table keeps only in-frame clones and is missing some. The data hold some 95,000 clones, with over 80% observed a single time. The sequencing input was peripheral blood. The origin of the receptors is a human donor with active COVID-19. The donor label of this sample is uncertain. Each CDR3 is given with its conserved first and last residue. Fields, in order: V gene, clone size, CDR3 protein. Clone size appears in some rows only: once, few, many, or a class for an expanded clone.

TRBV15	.	CATSRQTALITDTQYF
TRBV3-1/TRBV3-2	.	CASSRSPTGTGELFF
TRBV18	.	CASSPNRLGQTNTEAFF
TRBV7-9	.	CASSLFGNSGVHTDTQYF
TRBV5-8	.	CASSLAKQETQYF
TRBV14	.	CASSQAGGIYEQYF
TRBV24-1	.	CATSDAGSGEKLFF
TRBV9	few	CASSVDRGGEQFF
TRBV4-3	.	CASSQEEGASYEQYF
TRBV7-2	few	CASSRPSTDTQYF
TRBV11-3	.	CASSHVPSGGAGELFF
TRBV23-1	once	CASSQSVTHPYEQYF
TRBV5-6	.	CASSDLRDRGEKLFF
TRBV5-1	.	CASRSQGDTEAFF
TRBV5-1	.	CASSLGGGAFSEQFF
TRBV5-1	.	CASSLVASGTYEQYF
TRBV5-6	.	CASSDAQGAPGGYTF
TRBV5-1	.	CASSQALSVFGTQYF
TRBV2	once	CASSDPQRGDLYNEQFF
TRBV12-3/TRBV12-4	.	CASRPRENSPLHF
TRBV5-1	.	CASSQGQGAYGYTF
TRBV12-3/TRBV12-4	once	CASSPGDNSPLHF
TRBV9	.	CASSVVTGEVGEQFF
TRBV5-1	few	CASSPTGILLDSPLHF
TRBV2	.	CASSPRQDSEQFF
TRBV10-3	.	CAISESLAASTDTQYF
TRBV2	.	CASSSRALYEQYF
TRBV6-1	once	CASSESGQGGYTF
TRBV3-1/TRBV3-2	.	CASSQEGSEQFF
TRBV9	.	CASSGTSGGPYTDTQYF
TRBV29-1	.	CSVIAGGNYEQYF
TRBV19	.	CASSKRTGGNTEAFF
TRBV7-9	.	CASSEYGGATEAFF
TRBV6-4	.	CASSLRTENFGGYTF
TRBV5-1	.	CASSSGQGGLAEQFF
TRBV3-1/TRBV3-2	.	CASRRGDTQYF
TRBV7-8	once	CASSLIGLSTDTQYF